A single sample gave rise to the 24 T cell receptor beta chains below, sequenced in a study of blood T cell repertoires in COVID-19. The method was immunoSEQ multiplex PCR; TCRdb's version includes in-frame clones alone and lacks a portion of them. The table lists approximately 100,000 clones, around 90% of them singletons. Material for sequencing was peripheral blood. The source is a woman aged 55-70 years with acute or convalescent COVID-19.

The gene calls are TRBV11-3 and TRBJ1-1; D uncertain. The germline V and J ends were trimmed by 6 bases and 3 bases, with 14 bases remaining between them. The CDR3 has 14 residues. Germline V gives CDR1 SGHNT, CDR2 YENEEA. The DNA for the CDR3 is TGTGCCAGCAGTGCGGGGAATGGTGACACTGAAGCTTTCTTT. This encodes CASSAGNGDTEAFF.

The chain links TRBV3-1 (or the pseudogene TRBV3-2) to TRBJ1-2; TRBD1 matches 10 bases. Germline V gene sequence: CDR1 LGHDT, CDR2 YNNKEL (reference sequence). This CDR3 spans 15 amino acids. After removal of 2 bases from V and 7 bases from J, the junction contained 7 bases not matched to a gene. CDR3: CASSQPDRGFSGYTF. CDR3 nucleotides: TGTGCCAGCAGCCAACCGGACAGGGGGTTCAGTGGCTACACCTTC.

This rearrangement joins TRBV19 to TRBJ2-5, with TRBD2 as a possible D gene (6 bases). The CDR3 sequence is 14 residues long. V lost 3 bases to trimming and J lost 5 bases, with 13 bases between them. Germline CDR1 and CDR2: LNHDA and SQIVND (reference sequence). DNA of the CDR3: TGTGCCAGTAGTATGGTGGCTAGCGTTGAGACCCAGTACTTC. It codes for CASSMVASVETQYF.

The DNA for the CDR3 is TGTGCCAGCAGCTTCTTCGCGGGAGCAGGGAACAATGAGCAGTTCTTC. As protein: CASSFFAGAGNNEQFF. The V gene is TRBV7-9, the J gene TRBJ2-1; 7 nucleotides match TRBD2. V gave up 3 bases and J gave up 5 bases; unmatched junction bases: 10. Germline V gives CDR1 SEHNR, CDR2 FQNEAQ (reference sequence). The CDR3 is 16 residues long.

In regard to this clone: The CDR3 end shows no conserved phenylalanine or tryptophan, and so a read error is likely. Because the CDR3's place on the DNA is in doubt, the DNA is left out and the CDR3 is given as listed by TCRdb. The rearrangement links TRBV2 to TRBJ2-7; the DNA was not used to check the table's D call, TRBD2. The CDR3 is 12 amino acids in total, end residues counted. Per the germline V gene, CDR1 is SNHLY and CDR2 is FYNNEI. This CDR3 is CPSSLATGEHYL.

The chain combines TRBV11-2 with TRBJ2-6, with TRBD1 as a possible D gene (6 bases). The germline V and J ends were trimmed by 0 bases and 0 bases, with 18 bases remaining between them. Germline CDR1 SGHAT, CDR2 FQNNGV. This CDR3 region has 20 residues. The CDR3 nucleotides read TGTGCCAGCAGCTTAGATCATCGCCAGGGGTGGTTCTCTGGGGCCAACGTCCTGACTTTC. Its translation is CASSLDHRQGWFSGANVLTF.

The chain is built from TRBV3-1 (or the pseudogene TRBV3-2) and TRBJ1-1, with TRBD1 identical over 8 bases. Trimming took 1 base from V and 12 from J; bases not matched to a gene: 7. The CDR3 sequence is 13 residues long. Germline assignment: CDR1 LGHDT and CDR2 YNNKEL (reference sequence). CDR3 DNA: TGTGCCAGCAGCCAAGGACAGGGGATGAAGACTTTCTTT. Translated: CASSQGQGMKTFF.

CDR3: CASSQAAGFNQPQHF. CDR3 coding DNA: TGTGCCAGCAGCCAAGCCGCAGGGTTCAATCAGCCCCAGCATTTT. The chain combines TRBV3-1 (or the pseudogene TRBV3-2) with TRBJ1-5, with D maybe TRBD1 (5 bases). The germline V and J ends were trimmed by 1 base and 3 bases, with 10 bases remaining between them. The CDR3 consists of 15 residues. Looked up from germline, CDR1 is LGHDT and CDR2 is YNNKEL (reference sequence).

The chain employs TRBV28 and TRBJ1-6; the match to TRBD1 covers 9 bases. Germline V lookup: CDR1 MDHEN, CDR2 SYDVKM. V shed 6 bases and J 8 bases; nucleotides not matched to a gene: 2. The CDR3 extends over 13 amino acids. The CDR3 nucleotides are TGTGCCAGCAGACGGGACAGGGATTCACCCCTCCACTTT. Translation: CASRRDRDSPLHF.

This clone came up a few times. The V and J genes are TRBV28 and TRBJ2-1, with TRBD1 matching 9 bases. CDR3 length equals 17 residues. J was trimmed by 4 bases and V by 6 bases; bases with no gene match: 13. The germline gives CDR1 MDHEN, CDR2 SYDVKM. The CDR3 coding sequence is TGTGCCAGCAGACCCCCGGCCGGGACAGGGAGATACAATGAGCAGTTCTTC. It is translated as CASRPPAGTGRYNEQFF.

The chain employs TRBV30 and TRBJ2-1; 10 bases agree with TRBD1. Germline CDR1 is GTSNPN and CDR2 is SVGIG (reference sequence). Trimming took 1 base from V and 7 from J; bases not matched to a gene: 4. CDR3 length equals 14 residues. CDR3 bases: TGTGCCTGGAGTGGACAGGGGGCGAGGAATGAGCAGTTCTTC. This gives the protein CAWSGQGARNEQFF.

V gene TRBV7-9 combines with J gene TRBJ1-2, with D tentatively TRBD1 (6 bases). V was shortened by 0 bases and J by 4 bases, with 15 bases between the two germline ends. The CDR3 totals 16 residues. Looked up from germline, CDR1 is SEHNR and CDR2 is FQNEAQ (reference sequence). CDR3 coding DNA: TGTGCCAGCAGCTTAGCCGGCAGACAGGCAATCTATGGCTACACCTTC. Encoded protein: CASSLAGRQAIYGYTF.

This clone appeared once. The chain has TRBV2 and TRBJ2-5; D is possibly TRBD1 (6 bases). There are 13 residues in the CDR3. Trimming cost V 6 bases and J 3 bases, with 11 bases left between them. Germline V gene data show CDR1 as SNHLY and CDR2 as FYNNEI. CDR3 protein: CASSGRGKETQYF. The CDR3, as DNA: TGTGCCAGCAGCGGCAGGGGTAAAGAGACCCAGTACTTC.

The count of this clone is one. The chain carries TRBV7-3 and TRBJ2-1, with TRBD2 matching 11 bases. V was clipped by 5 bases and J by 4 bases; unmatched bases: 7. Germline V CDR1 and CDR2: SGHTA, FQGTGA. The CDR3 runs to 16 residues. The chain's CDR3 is CASSPTLAGGYNEQFF. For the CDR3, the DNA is TGTGCCAGCAGCCCTACGCTAGCGGGAGGTTACAATGAGCAGTTCTTC.

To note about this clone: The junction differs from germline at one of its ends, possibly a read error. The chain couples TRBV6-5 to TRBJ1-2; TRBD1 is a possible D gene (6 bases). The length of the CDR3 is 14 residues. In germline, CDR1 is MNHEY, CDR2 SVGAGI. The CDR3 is CASRHEGGIYDYTF. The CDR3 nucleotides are TGTGCCAGCAGACACGAGGGGGGGATTTATGACTACACCTTC.

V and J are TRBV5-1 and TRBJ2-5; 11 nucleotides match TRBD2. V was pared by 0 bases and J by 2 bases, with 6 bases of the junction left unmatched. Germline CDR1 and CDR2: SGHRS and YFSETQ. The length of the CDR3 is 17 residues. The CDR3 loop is CASSLGQVAGGQETQYF. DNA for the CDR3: TGCGCCAGCAGCTTGGGGCAGGTAGCGGGAGGGCAAGAGACCCAGTACTTC.

CDR3 nucleotide sequence: TGTGCCTGGATAAGGGACAGCTTTGAAGCTTTCTTT. Translating it yields CAWIRDSFEAFF. V and J are TRBV30 and TRBJ1-1; 7 nucleotides agree with TRBD1. Losses at the gene ends were 4 bases for V and 7 bases for J; bases not matched to a gene: 6. Looked up from germline, CDR1 is GTSNPN and CDR2 is SVGIG (reference sequence). This CDR3 contains 12 residues.

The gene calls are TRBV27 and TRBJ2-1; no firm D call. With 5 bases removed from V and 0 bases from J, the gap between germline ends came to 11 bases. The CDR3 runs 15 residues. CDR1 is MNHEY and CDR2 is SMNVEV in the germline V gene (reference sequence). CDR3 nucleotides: TGTGCCAGCAGTCCCAGCGCAAGCTCCTACAATGAGCAGTTCTTC. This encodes CASSPSASSYNEQFF.

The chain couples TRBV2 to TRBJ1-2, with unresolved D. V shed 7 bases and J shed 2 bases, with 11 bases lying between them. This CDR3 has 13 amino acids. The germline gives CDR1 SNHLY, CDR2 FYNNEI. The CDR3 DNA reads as TGTGCCAGCACGGAGGGTTTAAACTATGGCTACACCTTC. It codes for CASTEGLNYGYTF.

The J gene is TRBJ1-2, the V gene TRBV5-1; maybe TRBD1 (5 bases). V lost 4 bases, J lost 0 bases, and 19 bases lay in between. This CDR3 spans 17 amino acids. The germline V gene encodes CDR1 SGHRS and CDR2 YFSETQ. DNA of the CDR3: TGCGCCAGCAGCCCCGGACGGGGGGGAAACCCTAACTATGGCTACACCTTC. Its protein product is CASSPGRGGNPNYGYTF.

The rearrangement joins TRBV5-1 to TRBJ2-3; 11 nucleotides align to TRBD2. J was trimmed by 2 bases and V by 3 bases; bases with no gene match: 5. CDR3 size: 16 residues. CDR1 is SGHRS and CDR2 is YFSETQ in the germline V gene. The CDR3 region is CASSSGTSGTTDTQYF. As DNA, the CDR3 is TGCGCCAGCAGCTCCGGGACTAGCGGAACCACAGATACGCAGTATTTT. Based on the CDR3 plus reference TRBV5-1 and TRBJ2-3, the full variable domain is KAGVTQTPRYLIKTRGQQVTLSCSPISGHRSVSWYQQTPGQGLQFLFEYFSETQRNKGNFPGRFSGRQFSNSRSEMNVSTLELGDSALYLCASSSGTSGTTDTQYFGPGTRLTVL.

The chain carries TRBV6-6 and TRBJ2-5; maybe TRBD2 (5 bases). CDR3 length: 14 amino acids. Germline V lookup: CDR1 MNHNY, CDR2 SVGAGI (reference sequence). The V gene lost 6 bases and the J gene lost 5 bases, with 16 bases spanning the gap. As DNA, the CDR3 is TGTGCCAGCAGCGGACCCCATTGGAGGGAGACCCAGTACTTC. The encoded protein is CASSGPHWRETQYF.

The CDR3 loop is CASSYPWTSADRFSSTDTQYF. The CDR3 region has the DNA TGTGCCAGCAGTTACCCCTGGACTAGCGCCGACCGTTTTTCTAGCACAGATACGCAGTATTTT. The V call is TRBV6-2 or TRBV6-3, the J call TRBJ2-3; the match to TRBD2 covers 9 bases. The junction had 18 bases not matched to a gene; V was cut back by 2 bases and J by 0 bases. CDR3 length: 21 amino acids. The V gene's germline CDR1 is MNHEY and CDR2 SVGEGT.

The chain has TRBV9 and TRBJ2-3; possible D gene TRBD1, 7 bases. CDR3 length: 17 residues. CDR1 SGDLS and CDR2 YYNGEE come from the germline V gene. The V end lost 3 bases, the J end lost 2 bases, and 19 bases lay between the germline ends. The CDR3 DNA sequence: TGTGCCAGCAGCGCGCCAAAGGGCGGGACAGTCACAGATACGCAGTATTTT. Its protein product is CASSAPKGGTVTDTQYF.